Included here is one T cell receptor (beta chain) sequence, with context. The antigen it binds to is not known. Per-base quality was not reported, and no clone a single base away is much larger than it. CDR1 is given as MNHEY and CDR2 as SVGAGI, both from the germline V gene. The trim is 6 bases for V and 6 bases for J, with a gap of 12 bases between the germline ends. From the cysteine through the phenylalanine, the CDR3 covers 12 amino acids. Of all the DNA, just the CDR3 is kept, 36 bases in frame from base 1. One collaborating source in Seattle enrolled patients while the patients were actively infected and followed the patients over time throughout the course of disease. Each collaborating institution followed its own protocols to collect whole blood in K2EDTA tubes. For TCRbeta analysis, collaborator samples were shipped as frozen whole blood, as isolated PBMCs, or as DNA extracted from either sample type.

The data belong to a study of blood T cell repertoires in COVID-19 (dated by TCRdb to the early 2020s). For the wider study: Samples covering the acute and convalescent phases of COVID-19 were provided by collaborators in the United States, Italy and Spain. The prospective study material was composed of cDNA or gDNA derived from T cells, B-cell-depleted T cells, or PBMCs. Subjects who had been exposed to COVID-19, were actively infected with it, or had recovered from it provided the deeply sampled blood TCRbeta repertoires that made up the dataset. The repertoires were released in a freely available public database intended as a resource for research on the immune response to SARS-CoV-2. Samples came from the ongoing ImmuneRACE study (first 160 participants) plus 1,254 subjects from 6 global collaborators. A de-identified subject ID, COVID-19 status, age in years and sex were almost always included in the sample metadata. Where available, HLA class I and class II types were taken from metadata supplied by the sample provider and were not determined by assay-based typing. What the work shows at the level of the full study, not this receptor alone: The amount of clinical and demographic metadata varied by source and participant and was provided uncurated.

TCRbeta CDR3 regions were amplified from genomic DNA by means of the immunoSEQ Assay, a bias-controlled multiplex PCR. Processing in the source paper ran as follows. The number of nucleated cells in each sample was estimated by amplification of reference gene primers within the assay. Sequence reads were collapsed and filtered to measure the absolute abundance of every unique TCRbeta CDR3 rearrangement. For each sample, productive Simpson clonality was calculated as the square root of Simpson's diversity index across productive rearrangements. Imported from immuneACCESS, the table was reduced by TCRdb to in-frame sequences with V and J called. These copies leave out some clones; in studies compared against another copy, an unresolved V gene accounts for under half, and the cause of the remainder is not known. Clonal size and the V and J genes are those of that table, whereas D and trimming came from the DNA. Counted in this sample were 89,000 or so clones; 89% of them appeared once. The ten largest clones represent less than 3% of the sample.

The clonotype comes from a man between 50 and 59 years old with COVID-19, enrolled during active disease. Input material: peripheral blood. This chain is built from TRBV6-5 and TRBJ2-7; perhaps TRBD1 is the D gene, with 6 bases matching. The CDR3: CASSATRGEQYF. The DNA is as follows: TGTGCCAGCAGCGCCACCAGGGGCGAGCAGTACTTC.